The 25 T cell receptor beta chains reported below all come from one sample, sequenced in a study of T and B cells in COVID-19 patients. BIOMED2 TRB-A/B primer pools were used in multiplex TRB PCR. A single record per CDR3 protein comes from TCRdb applying MiXCR to the multiplex PCR reads. The sample yields roughly 4,700 distinct CDR3 sequences, roughly 28% seen once. Blood genomic DNA input for TRB amplification was about 250-500 ng. Sequencing input: blood. The receptor source for this set is a human donor with active COVID-19.

In this sample, this clonotype turned up a few times. CDR3 sequence (DNA): TGTGCCAGCAGTTTACTCGGACAGGGGGCACCAGGAAATCAGCCCCAGCATTTT. Translation gives CASSLLGQGAPGNQPQHF. The gene calls are TRBV27 and TRBJ1-5, with 11 bases fitting TRBD1. The CDR3 is 18 residues long. Germline CDR1 is MNHEY and CDR2 is SMNVEV (reference sequence). J lost 4 bases, V lost 2 bases, and 10 bases had no gene match.

Worth noting for this clonotype: This may be a read error: a much more frequent sequence differs by one nucleotide. In DNA form, the CDR3 reads TGTGCCACCAGTGATTTCCAGGCGGGGGGGGAGTTCTTC. This codes for CATSDFQAGGEFF. The chain has TRBV24-1 and TRBJ2-1, with 9 bases lining up with TRBD2. Trimming cost V 1 base and J 14 bases; bases outside gene matches: 5. Per the germline V gene, CDR1 is KGHDR and CDR2 is SFDVKD. The CDR3 extends over 13 amino acids.

The J gene is TRBJ2-3, the V gene TRBV28; D might be TRBD2 (5 bases). There are 15 residues in the CDR3. CDR1 and CDR2 (germline): MDHEN, SYDVKM. The V end was cut by 3 bases, the J end by 2 bases, with 12 bases between. The CDR3: CASSFTPGFTDTQYF. The CDR3 coding sequence is TGTGCCAGCAGTTTTACCCCGGGATTCACAGATACGCAGTATTTT.

This sequence joins TRBV12-3 or TRBV12-4 and TRBJ2-3; 13 nucleotides align to TRBD2. This CDR3 region has 18 residues. The V gene end was trimmed by 6 bases and the J gene end by 1 base; junction bases not matched to a gene: 10. The CDR3 is CASSGTSGTVFGTDTQYF. The CDR3 bases are TGTGCCAGCAGCGGGACTAGCGGGACCGTCTTTGGCACAGATACGCAGTATTTT.

This clonotype is medium-sized by share. This chain uses TRBV6-2 or TRBV6-3 with TRBJ2-1; TRBD2 aligns across 8 bases. Germline CDR1 and CDR2: MNHEY and SVGEGT. V trimming: 5 bases; J trimming: 2 bases; junction bases outside the gene matches: 5. This CDR3 has 15 amino acids. The CDR3: CASSLLAGTYNEQFF. The CDR3 bases are TGTGCCAGCAGTCTTTTAGCGGGAACCTACAATGAGCAGTTCTTC.

By sample share, this clonotype is medium-sized. J is TRBJ2-3 and V is TRBV6-6, with 7 bases that match TRBD1. CDR1 MNHNY and CDR2 SVGAGI come from the germline V gene (reference sequence). The length of the CDR3 is 17 residues. J gave up 4 bases and V 2 bases, and 12 bases lay outside the gene matches. CDR3 loop: CASSYVTGAPPADTQYF. In DNA, the CDR3 is TGTGCCAGCAGTTACGTTACAGGGGCTCCCCCCGCAGATACGCAGTATTTT.

Worth noting for this clonotype: Since a much larger clone is just one base distant, this may be a read error. V usage is TRBV27 and J usage is TRBJ1-2; the D gene is possibly TRBD1 (6 bases). Germline loops: CDR1 MNHEY, CDR2 SMNVEV (reference sequence). This CDR3 contains 15 residues. Between the trimmed V and J ends, which lost 1 base and 9 bases, there was a span of 18 bases. In DNA, the CDR3 is TGTGCCAGCAGTTTATGGACAGACCACCGAGATAGCTACACCTTC. It encodes CASSLWTDHRDSYTF.

This clonotype was counted between two and nine times. V gene TRBV5-1 combines with J gene TRBJ1-4; D remains unclear. V lost 4 bases, J lost 4 bases, and 14 bases lay in between. The CDR3 is 15 amino acids. CDR1 and CDR2 (germline): SGHRS, YFSETQ. The CDR3 region has the DNA TGCGCCAGCAGCCTATCAGTGCGGGGTAATGAAAAACTGTTTTTT. Amino acid sequence: CASSLSVRGNEKLFF.

V is TRBV5-1 and J is TRBJ2-2; the D gene is possibly TRBD2 (6 bases). The CDR3 has 18 amino acids. Trimming removed 1 base at V and 3 bases at J, with 19 bases between. The germline gives CDR1 SGHRS, CDR2 YFSETQ. The CDR3 DNA follows: TGCGCCAGCAGCTTGAGAGGACTAAGGAAGGGTTACACCGGGGAGCTGTTTTTT. It yields the protein CASSLRGLRKGYTGELFF.

Sample share makes this clonotype medium-sized. This chain connects TRBV6-5 to TRBJ2-7; TRBD2 aligns across 14 bases. The CDR3 runs 15 residues. Germline-derived CDR1 and CDR2 are MNHEY and SVGAGI. The trim removed 5 bases at V and 3 bases at J, leaving 3 bases unmatched. In DNA, the CDR3 is TGTGCCAGCAGTCAGGGACTAGCGGGAGTCTACGAGCAGTACTTC. It encodes CASSQGLAGVYEQYF.

This clonotype was seen more than once but under ten times. The chain couples TRBV4-1 to TRBJ2-5; no definite D call. From germline, CDR1 is MGHRA and CDR2 YSYEKL. This CDR3 has 15 residues. V lost 1 base and J 5 bases, leaving 14 bases between the germline ends. The CDR3, as DNA: TGCGCCAGCAGCCAAGGAGAATTAAAGAGGGAGACCCAGTACTTC. It translates to CASSQGELKRETQYF.

This clonotype was detected a few times. J is TRBJ1-5 and V is TRBV12-3 or TRBV12-4; D may be TRBD1 (6 bases). CDR3 length: 15 amino acids. Trimming pared 6 bases from V and 0 bases from J, leaving 12 bases between. DNA for the CDR3: TGTGCCAGCAGGGGGGGGGGCAATAGCAATCAGCCCCAGCATTTT. Encoded protein: CASRGGGNSNQPQHF.

This clonotype came up a few times. This chain joins TRBV27 and TRBJ1-1; D is undetermined. Trimming left V 6 bases short and J 0 bases short, with 11 bases between. Germline V CDR1 and CDR2: MNHEY, SMNVEV (reference sequence). CDR3 length equals 14 residues. CDR3 nucleotides: TGTGCCAGCAGACTCCTCCCCCTGAACACTGAAGCTTTCTTT. Its protein product is CASRLLPLNTEAFF.

On this clonotype itself: A read error is possible here, since a much larger clone lies one base away. The rearrangement uses TRBV29-1 and TRBJ1-1; possibly TRBD1 for D (6 bases). The CDR3 is made up of 12 amino acids. Germline CDR1 and CDR2: SQVTM and ANQGSEA. The CDR3 protein is CSVKGGHTGAFF. The CDR3 DNA reads TGCAGCGTTAAAGGGGGTCATACTGGAGCTTTCTTT.

In its sample, this clonotype ranks as medium-sized. V and J are TRBV5-4 and TRBJ2-5; D is unclear. The germline V and J ends were trimmed by 0 bases and 5 bases, with 8 bases remaining between them. CDR3 length: 13 residues. In germline, CDR1 is SGHNT, CDR2 YYREEE (reference sequence). CDR3: CASSLEGRETQYF. The CDR3 DNA reads TGTGCCAGCAGCTTGGAAGGCAGGGAGACCCAGTACTTC.

The J gene is TRBJ2-1, the V gene TRBV30, with TRBD2 identical over 8 bases. The CDR3 spans 15 residues. Trimming at V came to 4 bases and at J to 6 bases, leaving 11 bases not matched to a gene. The germline V gene encodes CDR1 GTSNPN and CDR2 SVGIG (reference sequence). The CDR3 sequence: CAWTPPVAGPNEQFF. As DNA, the CDR3 is TGTGCCTGGACTCCCCCGGTAGCGGGACCCAATGAGCAGTTCTTC.

This clonotype was counted many times. This chain joins TRBV6-6 and TRBJ1-5; D is unresolved. This CDR3 is built from 13 residues. The germline CDR1 and CDR2 sequences are MNHNY and SVGAGI (reference sequence). Trimming left V 3 bases short and J 6 bases short, with 9 bases between. The CDR3 sequence: CASSYSPGQPQHF. The CDR3 nucleotides read TGTGCCAGCAGTTATTCCCCTGGTCAGCCCCAGCATTTT.

This clonotype occurred a few times. The chain uses TRBV6-2 or TRBV6-3 and TRBJ1-5, with D possibly TRBD1 on 6 matching bases. The V end lost 5 bases, the J end lost 0 bases, and 8 bases lay between the germline ends. This CDR3 has 14 residues. Germline V gene data show CDR1 as MNHEY and CDR2 as SVGEGT. For the CDR3, the DNA is TGTGCCAGCAGTGGACAGTATAGCAATCAGCCCCAGCATTTT. This encodes CASSGQYSNQPQHF.

This clonotype was counted a single time. The chain joins TRBV7-9 to TRBJ1-2, with D tentatively TRBD1 (5 bases). The CDR3 is 11 amino acids. From germline, CDR1 is SEHNR and CDR2 FQNEAQ (reference sequence). V dropped 8 bases and J dropped 8 bases, with 12 bases sitting between them. The DNA of the CDR3 is TGTGCCAGCCTCACGGGGGGGGGCTACACCTTC. Encoded protein: CASLTGGGYTF.

This clonotype has ten or more counts. This chain uses TRBV24-1 with TRBJ2-1; the D is unclear. Germline CDR1 reads KGHDR; CDR2 reads SFDVKD. The CDR3 has 11 amino acids. V was cut by 2 bases and J by 10 bases, with 5 bases left in between. The CDR3 bases are TGTGCCACCAGTGATTCCCGGGAGCAGTTCTTC. This translates into CATSDSREQFF.

The chain is built from TRBV19 and TRBJ1-2; 9 bases map to TRBD1. Germline loops: CDR1 LNHDA, CDR2 SQIVND (reference sequence). This CDR3 region has 19 residues. V lost 4 bases to trimming and J lost 4 bases; unmatched junction nucleotides: 19. The CDR3 spells CASSTPHYFLQGASYGYTF. CDR3 nucleotide sequence: TGTGCCAGTAGTACGCCGCACTATTTCCTACAGGGGGCGAGCTATGGCTACACCTTC.

This clonotype was detected only once. The J gene is TRBJ2-7, the V gene TRBV28; D may match TRBD1 or TRBD2 (6 bases each). Per the germline V gene, CDR1 is MDHEN and CDR2 is SYDVKM. Trimming shortened V by 6 bases and J by 2 bases, and 17 bases separated the two germline ends. The CDR3 totals 15 residues. In DNA, the CDR3 is TGTGCCAGCAGGAACCCGGGGGCTAGCGCCTACGAGCAGTACTTC. It translates to CASRNPGASAYEQYF.

The rearrangement joins TRBV5-6 to TRBJ1-4; TRBD1 matches at 8 bases. J gave up 7 bases and V 2 bases, and 4 bases lay outside the gene matches. Germline CDR1 reads SGHDT; CDR2 reads YYEEEE. This CDR3 comprises 14 residues. The CDR3: CASSLGGQGEKLFF. The CDR3 coding sequence is TGTGCCAGCAGCTTAGGCGGACAGGGTGAAAAACTGTTTTTT.

V is TRBV15 and J is TRBJ2-7; D gene uncertain. V lost 0 bases, J lost 3 bases, and 9 bases lay in between. The CDR3 has 14 amino acids. The germline gives CDR1 LNHNV, CDR2 YYDKDF (reference sequence). DNA for the CDR3: TGTGCCACCAGCAGAGATTATGGCTACTACGAGCAGTACTTC. Its translation: CATSRDYGYYEQYF.

A word on this clonotype: Being one base from a much bigger clone, this may be a read error. This chain joins TRBV6-2 or TRBV6-3 and TRBJ2-7; D is uncertain. Trimming removed 0 bases from V and 8 bases from J, with 11 bases in between. The CDR3 consists of 13 residues. The V gene's germline CDR1 is MNHEY and CDR2 SVGEGT. CDR3 protein: CASSYSYGGKQYF. CDR3 DNA: TGTGCCAGCAGTTACTCCTACGGTGGCAAGCAGTACTTC.